This T cell receptor beta chain originates from a study of T cells in Graves' hyperthyroidism and ophthalmopathy. The investigators amplified TCR beta CDR3 regions from RNA transcripts. During a first-round RT-PCR of the TCR CDR3, the HTBI primer set was used. TCRdb independently ran MiXCR on the multiplex PCR reads; one entry per CDR3 protein. The sample has hundreds of thousands of distinct CDR3 sequences; about 16% are singletons. Germline-derived CDR1 and CDR2 are MNHNS and SASEGT. The CDR3 is made up of 16 amino acids. Germline trimming cut 5 bases from V and 7 bases from J; bases unmatched to any gene: 10. Hyperthyroidism patients were newly diagnosed, had disease duration under 2 months, and were aged 18 to 65 years. Out of 10 ml of fresh peripheral blood came the PBMCs.

The sequenced sample consisted of blood. V and J are TRBV6-1 and TRBJ1-6, with 8 nucleotides matching TRBD1. This receptor was obtained from a woman in her thirties with Graves' hyperthyroidism. CDR3 coding DNA: TGTGCCAGCAGTAAGGACAGGGCCCGGGGAAATTCACCCCTCCACTTT. It translates to CASSKDRARGNSPLHF.